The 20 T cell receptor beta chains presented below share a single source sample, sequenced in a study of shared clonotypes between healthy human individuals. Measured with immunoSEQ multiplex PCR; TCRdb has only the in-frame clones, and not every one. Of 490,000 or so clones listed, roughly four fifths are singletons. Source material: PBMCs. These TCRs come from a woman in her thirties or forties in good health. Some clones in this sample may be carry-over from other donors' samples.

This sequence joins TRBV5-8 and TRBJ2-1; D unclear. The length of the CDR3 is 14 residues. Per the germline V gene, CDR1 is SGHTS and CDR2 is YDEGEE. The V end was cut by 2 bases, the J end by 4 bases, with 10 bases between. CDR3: CASSLEDVYNEQFF. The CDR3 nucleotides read TGTGCCAGCAGCTTAGAGGACGTATACAATGAGCAGTTCTTC.

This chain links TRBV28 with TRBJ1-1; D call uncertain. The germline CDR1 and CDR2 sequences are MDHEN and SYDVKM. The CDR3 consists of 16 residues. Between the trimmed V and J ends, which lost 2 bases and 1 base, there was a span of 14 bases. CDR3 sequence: CASSLGQTAWNTEAFF. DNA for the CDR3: TGTGCCAGCAGTTTAGGTCAAACCGCTTGGAACACTGAAGCTTTCTTT.

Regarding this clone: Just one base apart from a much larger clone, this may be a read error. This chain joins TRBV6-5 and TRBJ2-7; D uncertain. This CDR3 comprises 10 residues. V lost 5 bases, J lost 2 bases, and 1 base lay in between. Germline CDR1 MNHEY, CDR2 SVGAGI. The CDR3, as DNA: TGTGCCAGCAGTACCTACGAGCAGTACTTC. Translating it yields CASSTYEQYF.

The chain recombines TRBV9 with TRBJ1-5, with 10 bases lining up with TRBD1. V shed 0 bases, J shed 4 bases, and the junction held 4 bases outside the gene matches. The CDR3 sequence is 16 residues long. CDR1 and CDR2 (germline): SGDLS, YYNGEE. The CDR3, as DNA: TGTGCCAGCAGCGTAGATCCGGGACAGGGGAATCAGCCCCAGCATTTT. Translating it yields CASSVDPGQGNQPQHF.

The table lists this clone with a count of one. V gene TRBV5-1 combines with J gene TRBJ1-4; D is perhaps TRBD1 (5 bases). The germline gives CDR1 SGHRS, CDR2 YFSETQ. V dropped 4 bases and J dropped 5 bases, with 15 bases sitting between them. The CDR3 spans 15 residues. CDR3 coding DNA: TGCGCCAGCAGCCTCGAGGCAGGGCGGAATGAAAAACTGTTTTTT. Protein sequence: CASSLEAGRNEKLFF.

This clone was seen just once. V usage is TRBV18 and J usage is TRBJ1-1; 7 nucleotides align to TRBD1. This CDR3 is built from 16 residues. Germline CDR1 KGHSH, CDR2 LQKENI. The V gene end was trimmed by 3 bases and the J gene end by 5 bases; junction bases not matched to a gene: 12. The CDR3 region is CASSPGDSRRGTEAFF. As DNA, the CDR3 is TGTGCCAGCTCACCTGGGGACAGTCGAAGAGGAACTGAAGCTTTCTTT.

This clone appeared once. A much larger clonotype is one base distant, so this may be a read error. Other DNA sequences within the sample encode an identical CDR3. Here the CDR3 reads CASSPTSGSYQYF. The CDR3, as DNA: TGTGCCAGCAGCCCGACTAGCGGGAGCTACCAGTACTTC. The chain links TRBV7-2 to TRBJ2-5; 12 bases align to TRBD2. CDR3 length equals 13 residues. The V gene end was trimmed by 5 bases and the J gene end by 10 bases; junction bases not matched to a gene: 5. Germline assignment: CDR1 SGHTA and CDR2 FQGNSA.

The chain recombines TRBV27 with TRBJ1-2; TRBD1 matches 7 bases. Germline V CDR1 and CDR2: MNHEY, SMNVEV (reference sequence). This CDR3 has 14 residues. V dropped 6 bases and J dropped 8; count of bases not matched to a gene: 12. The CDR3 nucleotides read TGTGCCAGCAGCCCAGACAGGCAGGGGGTGGGCTACACCTTC. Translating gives CASSPDRQGVGYTF.

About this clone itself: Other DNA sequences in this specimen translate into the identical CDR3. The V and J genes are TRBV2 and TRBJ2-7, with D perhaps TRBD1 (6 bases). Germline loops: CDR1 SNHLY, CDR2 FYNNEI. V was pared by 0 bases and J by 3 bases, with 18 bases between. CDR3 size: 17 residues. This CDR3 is CASSEALSDRGGYEQYF. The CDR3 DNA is TGTGCCAGCAGTGAAGCGCTTTCTGACCGAGGGGGCTACGAGCAGTACTTC.

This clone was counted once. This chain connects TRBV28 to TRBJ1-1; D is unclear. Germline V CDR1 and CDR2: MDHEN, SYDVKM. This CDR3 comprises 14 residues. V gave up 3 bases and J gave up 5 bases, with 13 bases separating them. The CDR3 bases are TGTGCCAGCAGTTTGGGCCGGAGAGGGACTGAAGCTTTCTTT. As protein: CASSLGRRGTEAFF. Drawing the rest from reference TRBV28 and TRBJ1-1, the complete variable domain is DVKVTQSSRYLVKRTGEKVFLECVQDMDHENMFWYRQDPGLGLRLIYFSYDVKMKEKGDIPEGYSVSREKKERFSLILESASTNQTSMYLCASSLGRRGTEAFFGQGTRLTVV.

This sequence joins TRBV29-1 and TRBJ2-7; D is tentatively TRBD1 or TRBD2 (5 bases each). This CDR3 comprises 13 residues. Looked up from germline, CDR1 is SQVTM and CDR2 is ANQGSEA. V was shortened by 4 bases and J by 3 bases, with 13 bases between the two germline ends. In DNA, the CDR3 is TGCAGCGTTGTAGTTAGAGGGGACTACGAGCAGTACTTC. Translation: CSVVVRGDYEQYF.

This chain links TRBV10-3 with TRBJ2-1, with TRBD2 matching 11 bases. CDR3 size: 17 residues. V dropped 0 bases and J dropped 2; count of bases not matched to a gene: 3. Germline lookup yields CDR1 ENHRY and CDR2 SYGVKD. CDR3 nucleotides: TGTGCCATCAGTGAGTCGGCTAGCGGGAGGCCCTACAATGAGCAGTTCTTC. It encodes CAISESASGRPYNEQFF.

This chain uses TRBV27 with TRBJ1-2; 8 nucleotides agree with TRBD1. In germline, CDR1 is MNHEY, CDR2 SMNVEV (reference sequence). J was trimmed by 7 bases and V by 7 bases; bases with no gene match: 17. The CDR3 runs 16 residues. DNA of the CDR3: TGTGCCAGCACGGAACGGGACAGGCTAGATGTACCTGGCTACACCTTC. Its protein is CASTERDRLDVPGYTF.

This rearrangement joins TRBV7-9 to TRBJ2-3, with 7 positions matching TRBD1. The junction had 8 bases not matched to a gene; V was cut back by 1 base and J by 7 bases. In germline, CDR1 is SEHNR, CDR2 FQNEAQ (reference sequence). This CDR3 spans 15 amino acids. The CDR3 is CASSLEGAGMNTQYF. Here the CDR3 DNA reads TGTGCCAGCAGCTTAGAGGGGGCGGGTATGAATACGCAGTATTTT.

DNA for the CDR3: TGCGCCAGCAGCACTGACCGGCGGACCTACGAGCAGTACTTC. Translated, it gives CASSTDRRTYEQYF. The chain links TRBV5-1 to TRBJ2-7; no clear D gene. From germline, CDR1 is SGHRS and CDR2 YFSETQ. The CDR3 spans 14 residues. The ends were cut back, 4 bases at V and 2 bases at J, with 13 bases in the middle.

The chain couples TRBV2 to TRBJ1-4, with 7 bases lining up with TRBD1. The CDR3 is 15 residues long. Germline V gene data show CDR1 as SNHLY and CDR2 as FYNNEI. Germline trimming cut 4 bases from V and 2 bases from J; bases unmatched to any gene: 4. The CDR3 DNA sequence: TGTGCCAGCAGTGCGACAGGGACCACTAATGAAAAACTGTTTTTT. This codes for CASSATGTTNEKLFF.

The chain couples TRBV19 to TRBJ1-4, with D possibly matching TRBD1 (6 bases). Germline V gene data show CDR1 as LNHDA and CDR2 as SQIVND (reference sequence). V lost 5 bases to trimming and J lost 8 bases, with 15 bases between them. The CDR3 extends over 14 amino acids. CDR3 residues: CASSVGGSREKLFF. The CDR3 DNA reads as TGTGCCAGTAGTGTCGGGGGCAGTCGGGAAAAACTGTTTTTT.

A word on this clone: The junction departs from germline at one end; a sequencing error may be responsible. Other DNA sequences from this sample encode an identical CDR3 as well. Here the CDR3 reads CASSEWDLGNTIYF. The DNA for the CDR3 is TGTGCCAGCAGTGAATGGGATCTTGGAAATACCATATATTTT. The chain combines TRBV25-1 with TRBJ1-3, with D uncertain. The CDR3 runs 14 residues. Germline CDR1 reads MGHDK; CDR2 reads SYGVNS. Full variable domain (missing parts from reference TRBV25-1 and TRBJ1-3): EADIYQTPRYLVIGTGKKITLECSQTMGHDKMYWYQQDPGMELHLIHYSYGVNSTEKGDLSSESTVSRIRTEHFPLTLESARPSHTSQYLCASSEWDLGNTIYFGEGSWLTVV.

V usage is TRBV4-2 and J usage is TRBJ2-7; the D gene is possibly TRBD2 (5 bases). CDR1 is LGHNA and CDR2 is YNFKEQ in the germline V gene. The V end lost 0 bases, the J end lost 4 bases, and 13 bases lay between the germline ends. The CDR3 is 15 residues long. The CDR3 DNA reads TGTGCCAGCAGCCAAGATCGAGGGTTGCTATACGAGCAGTACTTC. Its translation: CASSQDRGLLYEQYF.

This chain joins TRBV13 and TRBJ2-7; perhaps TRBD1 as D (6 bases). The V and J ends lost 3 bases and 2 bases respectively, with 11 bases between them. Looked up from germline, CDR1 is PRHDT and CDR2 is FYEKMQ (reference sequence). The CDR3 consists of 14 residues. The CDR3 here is CASSFRDKPYEQYF. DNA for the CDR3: TGTGCCAGCAGCTTCCGGGACAAGCCCTACGAGCAGTACTTC.